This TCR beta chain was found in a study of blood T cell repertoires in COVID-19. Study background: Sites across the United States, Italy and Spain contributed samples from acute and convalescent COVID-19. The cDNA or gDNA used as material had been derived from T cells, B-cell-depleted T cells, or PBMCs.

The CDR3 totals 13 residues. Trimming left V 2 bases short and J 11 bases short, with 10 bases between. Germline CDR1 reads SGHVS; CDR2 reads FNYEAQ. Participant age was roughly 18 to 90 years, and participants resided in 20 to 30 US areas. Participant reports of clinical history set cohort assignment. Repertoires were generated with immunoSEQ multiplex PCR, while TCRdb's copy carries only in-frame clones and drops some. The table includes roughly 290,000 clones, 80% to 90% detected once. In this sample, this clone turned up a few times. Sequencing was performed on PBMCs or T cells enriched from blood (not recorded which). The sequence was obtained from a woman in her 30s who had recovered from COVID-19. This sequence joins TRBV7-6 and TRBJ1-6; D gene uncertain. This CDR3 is CASSLNIRAPLHF. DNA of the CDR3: TGTGCCAGCAGCTTAAACATCCGGGCACCCCTCCACTTT.